This passage covers 21 T cell receptor beta chains from one sample sequenced in a study of shared clonotypes between healthy human individuals. The table came from immunoSEQ multiplex PCR; TCRdb's copy has only in-frame clones and leaves some out. The sample has 650,000 to 800,000 clones, approximately 72% seen once. Sequencing was done on a sample of memory CD4+ T cells sorted from blood. Subset indicated: CD45RA-negative fraction. The receptors come from a woman in her 30s in good health.

A few counts support this clone. J is TRBJ1-1 and V is TRBV30; 10 nucleotides align to TRBD1. CDR1 GTSNPN and CDR2 SVGIG come from the germline V gene (reference sequence). Trimming took 0 bases from V and 11 from J; bases not matched to a gene: 6. The CDR3 extends over 13 amino acids. As DNA, the CDR3 is TGTGCCTGGAGTGTAGGGGACAGGGGACGGGCTTTCTTT. It codes for CAWSVGDRGRAFF.

The chain joins TRBV5-1 to TRBJ2-2, with D tentatively TRBD2 (6 bases). The length of the CDR3 is 16 residues. The V end was cut by 6 bases, the J end by 1 base, with 16 bases between. CDR1 is SGHRS, CDR2 YFSETQ, per germline. The CDR3 nucleotides are TGCGCCAGCACCCCCGGGACTCATATGAACACCGGGGAGCTGTTTTTT. Translating it yields CASTPGTHMNTGELFF.

This chain connects TRBV6-4 to TRBJ2-2; D unresolved. The germline V gene has CDR1 MRHNA and CDR2 SNTAGT. With 3 bases removed from V and 5 bases from J, the gap between germline ends came to 10 bases. This CDR3 is built from 14 residues. CDR3 sequence: CASSEVGDTGELFF. DNA of the CDR3: TGTGCCAGCAGTGAAGTCGGCGATACCGGGGAGCTGTTTTTT.

Here the CDR3 reads CASLPGGNQPQHF. DNA of the CDR3: TGTGCCAGCCTCCCGGGGGGCAATCAGCCCCAGCATTTT. The rearrangement links TRBV28 to TRBJ1-5; tentative D call: TRBD1 (5 bases). This CDR3 spans 13 amino acids. Germline CDR1 MDHEN, CDR2 SYDVKM. Trimming took 8 bases from V and 2 from J, leaving 10 bases between them.

This clone was seen only once. The chain joins TRBV11-2 to TRBJ2-1, with TRBD2 matching over 9 bases. The CDR3 extends over 15 amino acids. CDR1 is SGHAT, CDR2 FQNNGV, per germline. With V trimmed by 6 bases and J by 2 bases, 5 bases remained unmatched. Here the CDR3 DNA reads TGTGCCAGCAGTTCCGTAGCGGGAGCCTACAATGAGCAGTTCTTC. It is translated as CASSSVAGAYNEQFF.

The V and J genes are TRBV6-5 and TRBJ1-5; D gene ambiguous. V lost 8 bases and J 7 bases, leaving 21 bases between the germline ends. The CDR3 covers 15 residues. Germline lookup yields CDR1 MNHEY and CDR2 SVGAGI. The CDR3 reads CASGRRGGLGQPQHF. Here the CDR3 DNA reads TGTGCCAGCGGACGCCGAGGAGGCCTCGGACAGCCCCAGCATTTT.

The rearrangement joins TRBV28 to TRBJ2-7; a possible D gene is TRBD2 (6 bases). The V and J ends lost 2 bases and 6 bases respectively, with 20 bases between them. CDR1 and CDR2 from the germline V gene are MDHEN and SYDVKM. This CDR3 is 16 amino acids long. The CDR3 DNA is TGTGCCAGCAGTTTAGGCTGGGGGGTCCTCTCGGGCGAGCAGTACTTC. Translation gives CASSLGWGVLSGEQYF. The variable domain in full, completed from reference TRBV28 and TRBJ2-7, reads DVKVTQSSRYLVKRTGEKVFLECVQDMDHENMFWYRQDPGLGLRLIYFSYDVKMKEKGDIPEGYSVSREKKERFSLILESASTNQTSMYLCASSLGWGVLSGEQYFGPGTRLTVT.

This clone was counted a single time. The chain has TRBV4-2 and TRBJ1-5; no clear D gene. The V end lost 4 bases, the J end lost 0 bases, and 19 bases lay between the germline ends. The CDR3 loop spans 18 amino acids. Germline-derived CDR1 and CDR2 are LGHNA and YNFKEQ. CDR3 sequence: CASSLLLVTDNSNQPQHF. CDR3 nucleotides: TGTGCCAGCAGCCTCCTGCTTGTGACTGACAATAGCAATCAGCCCCAGCATTTT.

The chain combines TRBV7-2 with TRBJ2-3, with 11 positions matching TRBD2. There are 16 residues in the CDR3. Losses at the gene ends were 5 bases for V and 5 bases for J; bases not matched to a gene: 9. Germline V lookup: CDR1 SGHTA, CDR2 FQGNSA. CDR3 sequence: CASSDRLAGSGDTQYF. CDR3 DNA: TGTGCCAGCAGCGACCGACTAGCGGGGAGCGGAGATACGCAGTATTTT.

This clone was seen many times. The CDR3 is CAIKVGLNYEQYF. The CDR3 nucleotides read TGTGCCATCAAGGTCGGCTTAAACTACGAGCAGTACTTC. The V call is TRBV10-3, the J call TRBJ2-7, with D uncertain. Germline CDR1 and CDR2: ENHRY and SYGVKD. This CDR3 is built from 13 residues. V lost 7 bases to trimming and J lost 3 bases, with 13 bases between them.

The J gene is TRBJ2-7, the V gene TRBV28, with D hard to call. Per the germline V gene, CDR1 is MDHEN and CDR2 is SYDVKM. With 4 bases removed from V and 2 bases from J, the gap between germline ends came to 15 bases. The CDR3 extends over 15 amino acids. CDR3 nucleotides: TGTGCCAGCAGTTCGCCCGGTGTTACCGCCTACGAGCAGTACTTC. Translation: CASSSPGVTAYEQYF.

The table lists this clone with many counts. The J gene is TRBJ2-3, the V gene TRBV7-8; 9 bases agree with TRBD1. The V segment lost 5 bases and the J segment 4 bases; nucleotides outside the gene matches: 10. CDR3 size: 16 residues. Germline values: CDR1 SGHVS, CDR2 FQNEAQ. CDR3 sequence reads: CASSPPGQGGADTQYF. In nucleotides, the CDR3 is TGTGCCAGCAGCCCACCGGGACAGGGAGGCGCAGATACGCAGTATTTT.

V and J are TRBV6-6 and TRBJ1-4, with 11 nucleotides matching TRBD1. J was trimmed by 7 bases and V by 4 bases; bases with no gene match: 8. Germline assignment: CDR1 MNHNY and CDR2 SVGAGI (reference sequence). The CDR3 runs 16 residues. The CDR3 coding sequence is TGTGCCAGCAGTTCGGACAGGGGGCGATCGGGTGAAAAACTGTTTTTT. It yields the protein CASSSDRGRSGEKLFF.

The chain combines TRBV9 with TRBJ2-1; unclear D gene. V lost 3 bases and J lost 6, with 7 bases in between. CDR1 is SGDLS and CDR2 is YYNGEE in the germline V gene. CDR3 size: 12 residues. CDR3 loop: CASSAPSNEQFF. CDR3 bases: TGTGCCAGCAGCGCCCCCTCCAATGAGCAGTTCTTC.

The V and J genes are TRBV7-5 and TRBJ1-3. TRBV7-5 is annotated as a pseudogene. The CDR3 has 11 amino acids. CDR3 DNA sequence: TGTGCCACCGGCCGGGAAAACACCATATATTTT. Translating gives CATGRENTIYF.

This clone was counted between two and nine times. DNA for the CDR3: TGTGCCCGCGGGCGGGCTTACAATGAGCAGTTCTTC. The encoded protein is CARGRAYNEQFF. The V gene is TRBV2, the J gene TRBJ2-1, with D possibly TRBD2 on 5 matching bases. CDR1 and CDR2 from the germline V gene are SNHLY and FYNNEI. Deletions cut 11 bases from V and 4 bases from J, with 12 bases between. CDR3 length: 12 residues.

The chain couples TRBV5-3 to TRBJ1-1; a weak D match, TRBD1 (6 bases). TRBV5-3 is an ORF, with its function uncertain. V was shortened by 2 bases and J by 0 bases, with 14 bases between the two germline ends. The CDR3 covers 16 residues. CDR3 in DNA: TGTGCCAGAAGCTTCTCGAGCGGACAGATGAACACTGAAGCTTTCTTT. It is translated as CARSFSSGQMNTEAFF.

This rearrangement joins TRBV27 to TRBJ2-3, with no clear D. The V gene's germline CDR1 is MNHEY and CDR2 SMNVEV (reference sequence). This CDR3 region has 14 residues. Deletions cut 5 bases from V and 2 bases from J, with 11 bases between. CDR3 DNA sequence: TGTGCCAGCAGTCGAAAAACCAACACAGATACGCAGTATTTT. Protein product: CASSRKTNTDTQYF.

The V gene is TRBV7-9, the J gene TRBJ2-3; D may be TRBD2 (5 bases). In germline, CDR1 is SEHNR, CDR2 FQNEAQ (reference sequence). V lost 1 base and J 8 bases, leaving 7 bases between the germline ends. The CDR3 totals 12 residues. CDR3 in amino acids: CASSLVGGTQYF. CDR3 coding DNA: TGTGCCAGCAGCTTAGTCGGAGGTACGCAGTATTTT.

J is TRBJ1-1 and V is TRBV19, with 7 bases that match TRBD1. V gave up 4 bases and J gave up 4 bases; unmatched junction bases: 6. This CDR3 is built from 14 residues. Germline V gives CDR1 LNHDA, CDR2 SQIVND (reference sequence). The CDR3 sequence: CASSTQGGGTEAFF. The CDR3 nucleotides read TGTGCCAGTAGTACCCAGGGGGGAGGCACTGAAGCTTTCTTT.

The gene calls are TRBV19 and TRBJ1-1; a weak D match, TRBD1 (5 bases). This CDR3 comprises 13 residues. V was clipped by 5 bases and J by 4 bases, with 11 bases between them. Looked up from germline, CDR1 is LNHDA and CDR2 is SQIVND (reference sequence). CDR3 residues: CASSHRQVTEAFF. Written as DNA, the CDR3 is TGTGCCAGTAGTCACAGGCAGGTCACTGAAGCTTTCTTT.